The T cell receptor beta chain described here comes from a study of blood T cell repertoires in COVID-19. On the study more broadly: The samples span acute and convalescent COVID-19 from the United States, Italy and Spain. Sources were T cells, B-cell-depleted T cells, or PBMCs; the material itself was cDNA or gDNA.

CDR1 is SGDLS and CDR2 is YYNGEE in the germline V gene. V dropped 2 bases and J dropped 1 base, with 9 bases sitting between them. The CDR3 length is 14 residues. Original analysis: Researchers report that nucleated cell counts were estimated from reference gene primer amplification. Measured with immunoSEQ multiplex PCR; TCRdb has only the in-frame clones, and not every one. That table gives V, J and clone size, and the DNA gave D and trimming. The table records about 97,000 clones, about 90% of them present only once. The chain has TRBV9 and TRBJ1-1; a possible D gene is TRBD1 (5 bases). The receptor was derived from a human donor in a cohort sampled during active COVID-19. Source material: peripheral blood. The CDR3 is CASSVQTANTEAFF. The CDR3 nucleotides are TGTGCCAGCAGCGTGCAGACAGCGAACACTGAAGCTTTCTTT.